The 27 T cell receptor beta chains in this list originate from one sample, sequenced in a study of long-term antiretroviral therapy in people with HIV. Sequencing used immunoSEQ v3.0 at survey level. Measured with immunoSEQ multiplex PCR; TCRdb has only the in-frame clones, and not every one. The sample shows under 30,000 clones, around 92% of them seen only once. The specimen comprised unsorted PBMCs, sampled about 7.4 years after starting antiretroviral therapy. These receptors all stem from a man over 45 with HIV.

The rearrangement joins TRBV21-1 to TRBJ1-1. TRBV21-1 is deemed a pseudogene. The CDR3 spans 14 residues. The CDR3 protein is CASSTSALNTEAFF. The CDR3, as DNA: TGTGCCAGCAGCACCTCAGCTTTGAACACTGAAGCTTTCTTT.

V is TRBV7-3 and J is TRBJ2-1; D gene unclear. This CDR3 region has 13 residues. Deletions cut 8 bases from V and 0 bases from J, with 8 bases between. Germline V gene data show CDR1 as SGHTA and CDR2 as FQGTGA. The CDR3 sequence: CASAEYSYNEQFF. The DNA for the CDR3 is TGTGCCAGCGCGGAATACTCCTACAATGAGCAGTTCTTC.

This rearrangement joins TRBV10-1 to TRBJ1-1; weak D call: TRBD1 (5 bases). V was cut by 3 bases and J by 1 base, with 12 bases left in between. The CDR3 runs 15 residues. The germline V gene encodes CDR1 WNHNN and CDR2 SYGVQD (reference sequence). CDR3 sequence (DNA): TGCGCCAGCAGTGATCCGGGTGGGGCGAACACTGAAGCTTTCTTT. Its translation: CASSDPGGANTEAFF.

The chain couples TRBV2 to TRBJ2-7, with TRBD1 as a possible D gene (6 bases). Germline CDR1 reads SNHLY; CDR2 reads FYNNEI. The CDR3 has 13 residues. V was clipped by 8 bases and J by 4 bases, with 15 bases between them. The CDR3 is CASQKTGTYEQYF. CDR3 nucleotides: TGTGCCAGCCAGAAGACAGGAACTTACGAGCAGTACTTC.

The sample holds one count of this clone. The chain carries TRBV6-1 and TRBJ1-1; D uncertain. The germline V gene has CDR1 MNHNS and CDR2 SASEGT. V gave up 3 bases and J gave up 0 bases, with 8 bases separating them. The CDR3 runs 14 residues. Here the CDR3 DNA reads TGTGCCAGCAGTGAGTACAGAATGAACACTGAAGCTTTCTTT. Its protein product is CASSEYRMNTEAFF.

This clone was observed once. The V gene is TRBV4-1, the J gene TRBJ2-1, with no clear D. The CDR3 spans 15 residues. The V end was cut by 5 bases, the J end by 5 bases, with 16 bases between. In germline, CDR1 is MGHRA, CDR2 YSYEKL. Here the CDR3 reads CASSTYSAVHNEQFF. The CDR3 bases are TGCGCCAGCAGCACCTACTCGGCAGTACACAATGAGCAGTTCTTC.

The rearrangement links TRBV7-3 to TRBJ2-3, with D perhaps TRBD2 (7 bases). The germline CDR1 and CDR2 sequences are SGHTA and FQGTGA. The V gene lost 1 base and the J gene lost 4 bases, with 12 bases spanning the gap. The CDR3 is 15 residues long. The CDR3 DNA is TGTGCCAGCAGCTTAATTGCGGGGGCCGCAGATACGCAGTATTTT. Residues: CASSLIAGAADTQYF.

The CDR3 reads CASSPTRTGSHYGYTF. DNA of the CDR3: TGTGCCAGCAGTCCTACGAGGACCGGCTCCCACTATGGCTACACCTTC. The gene calls are TRBV2 and TRBJ1-2; D remains ambiguous. Looked up from germline, CDR1 is SNHLY and CDR2 is FYNNEI. Trimming left V 5 bases short and J 3 bases short, with 19 bases between. The CDR3 extends over 16 amino acids.

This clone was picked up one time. This CDR3 reads CAINDRGLTYEQYF. CDR3 coding DNA: TGTGCCATCAACGACAGGGGGCTAACCTACGAGCAGTACTTC. This chain links TRBV10-3 with TRBJ2-7; 10 bases line up with TRBD1. Germline trimming cut 7 bases from V and 2 bases from J; bases unmatched to any gene: 5. The germline CDR1 and CDR2 sequences are ENHRY and SYGVKD. CDR3 size: 14 residues.

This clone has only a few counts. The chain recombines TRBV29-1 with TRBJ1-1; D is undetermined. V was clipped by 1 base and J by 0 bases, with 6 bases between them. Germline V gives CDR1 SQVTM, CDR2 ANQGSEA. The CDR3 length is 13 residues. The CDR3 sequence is CSVEVTMNTEAFF. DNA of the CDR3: TGCAGCGTTGAAGTGACCATGAACACTGAAGCTTTCTTT.

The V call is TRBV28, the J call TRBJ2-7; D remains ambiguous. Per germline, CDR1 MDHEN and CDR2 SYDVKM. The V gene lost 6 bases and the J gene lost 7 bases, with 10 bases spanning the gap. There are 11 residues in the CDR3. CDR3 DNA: TGTGCCAGCAGCCTTGACATTGAGCAGTACTTC. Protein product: CASSLDIEQYF.

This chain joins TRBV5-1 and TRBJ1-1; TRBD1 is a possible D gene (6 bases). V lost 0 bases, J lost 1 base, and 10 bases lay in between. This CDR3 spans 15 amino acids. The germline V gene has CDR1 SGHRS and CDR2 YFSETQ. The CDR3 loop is CASSLAVGGNTEAFF. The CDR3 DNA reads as TGCGCCAGCAGCTTGGCCGTAGGGGGGAACACTGAAGCTTTCTTT.

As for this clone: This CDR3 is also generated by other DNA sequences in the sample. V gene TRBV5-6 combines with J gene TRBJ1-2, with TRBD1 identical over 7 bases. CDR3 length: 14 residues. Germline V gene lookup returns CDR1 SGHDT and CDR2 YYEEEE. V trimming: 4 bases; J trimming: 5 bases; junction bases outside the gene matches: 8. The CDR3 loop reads CASSLRTGLYGYTF. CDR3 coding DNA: TGTGCCAGCAGCCTACGGACAGGACTTTATGGCTACACCTTC. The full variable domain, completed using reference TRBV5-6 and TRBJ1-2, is DAGVTQSPTHLIKTRGQQVTLRCSPKSGHDTVSWYQQALGQGPQFIFQYYEEEERQRGNFPDRFSGHQFPNYSSELNVNALLLGDSALYLCASSLRTGLYGYTFGSGTRLTVV.

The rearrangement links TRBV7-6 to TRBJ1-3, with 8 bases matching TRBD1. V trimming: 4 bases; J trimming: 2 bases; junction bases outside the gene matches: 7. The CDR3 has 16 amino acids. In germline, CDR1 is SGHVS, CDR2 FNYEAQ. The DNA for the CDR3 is TGTGCCAGCAGCTCCTCTACAGGGGGAGCTGGAAACACCATATATTTT. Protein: CASSSSTGGAGNTIYF.

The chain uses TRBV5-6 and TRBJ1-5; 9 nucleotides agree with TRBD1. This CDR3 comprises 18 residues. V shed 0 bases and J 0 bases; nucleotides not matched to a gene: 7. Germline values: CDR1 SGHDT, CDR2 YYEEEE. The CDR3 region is CASSLGPGQGRSNQPQHF. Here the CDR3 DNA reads TGTGCCAGCAGCTTGGGTCCGGGACAGGGACGTAGCAATCAGCCCCAGCATTTT. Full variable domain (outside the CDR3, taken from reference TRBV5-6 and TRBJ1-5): DAGVTQSPTHLIKTRGQQVTLRCSPKSGHDTVSWYQQALGQGPQFIFQYYEEEERQRGNFPDRFSGHQFPNYSSELNVNALLLGDSALYLCASSLGPGQGRSNQPQHFGDGTRLSIL.

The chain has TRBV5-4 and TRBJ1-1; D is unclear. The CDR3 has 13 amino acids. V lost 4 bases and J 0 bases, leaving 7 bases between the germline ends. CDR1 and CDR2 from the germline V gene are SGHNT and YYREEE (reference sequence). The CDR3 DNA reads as TGTGCCAGCAGCCGAGAAATGAACACTGAAGCTTTCTTT. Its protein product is CASSREMNTEAFF.

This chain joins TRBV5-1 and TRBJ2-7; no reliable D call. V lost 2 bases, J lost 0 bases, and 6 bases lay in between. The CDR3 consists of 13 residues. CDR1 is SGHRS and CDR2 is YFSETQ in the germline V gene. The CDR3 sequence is CASSFASSYEQYF. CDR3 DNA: TGCGCCAGCAGCTTTGCTAGCTCCTACGAGCAGTACTTC.

The CDR3 region is CASSQEGTGKEKLFF. The CDR3 DNA reads as TGCGCCAGCAGCCAAGAAGGGACCGGCAAGGAAAAACTGTTTTTT. The chain links TRBV4-1 to TRBJ1-4; D is perhaps TRBD1 (5 bases). Germline CDR1 is MGHRA and CDR2 is YSYEKL. CDR3 size: 15 residues. Between the trimmed V and J ends, which lost 0 bases and 8 bases, there was a span of 13 bases.

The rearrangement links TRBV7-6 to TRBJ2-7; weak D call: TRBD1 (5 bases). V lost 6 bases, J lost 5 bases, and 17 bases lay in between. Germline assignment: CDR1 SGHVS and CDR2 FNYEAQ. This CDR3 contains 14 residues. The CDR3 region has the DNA TGTGCCAGCAGTTGGCAAGGGGTCTTGGACGAGCAGTACTTC. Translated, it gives CASSWQGVLDEQYF. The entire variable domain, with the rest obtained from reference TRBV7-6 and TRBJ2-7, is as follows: GAGVSQSPRYKVTKRGQDVALRCDPISGHVSLYWYRQALGQGPEFLTYFNYEAQQDKSGLPNDRFSAERPEGSISTLTIQRTEQRDSAMYRCASSWQGVLDEQYFGPGTRLTVT.

This CDR3 reads CASSLRTFNEQFF. The CDR3 DNA reads TGTGCCAGCAGCCTTAGGACCTTCAATGAGCAGTTCTTC. This chain connects TRBV7-6 to TRBJ2-1; D gene uncertain. The CDR3 runs 13 residues. Germline V gene lookup returns CDR1 SGHVS and CDR2 FNYEAQ. V was pared by 5 bases and J by 6 bases, with 11 bases between.

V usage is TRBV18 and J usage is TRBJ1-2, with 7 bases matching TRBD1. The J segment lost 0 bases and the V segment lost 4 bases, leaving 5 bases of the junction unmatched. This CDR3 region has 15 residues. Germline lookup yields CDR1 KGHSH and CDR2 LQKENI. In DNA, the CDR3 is TGTGCCAGCTCACGGGGGACAGACCCTAACTATGGCTACACCTTC. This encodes CASSRGTDPNYGYTF.

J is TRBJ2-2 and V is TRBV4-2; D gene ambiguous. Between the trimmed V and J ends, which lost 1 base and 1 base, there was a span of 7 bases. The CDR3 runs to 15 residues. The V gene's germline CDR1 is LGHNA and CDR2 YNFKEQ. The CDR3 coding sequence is TGTGCCAGCAGCCAAGGGGAAGGGAACACCGGGGAGCTGTTTTTT. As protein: CASSQGEGNTGELFF.

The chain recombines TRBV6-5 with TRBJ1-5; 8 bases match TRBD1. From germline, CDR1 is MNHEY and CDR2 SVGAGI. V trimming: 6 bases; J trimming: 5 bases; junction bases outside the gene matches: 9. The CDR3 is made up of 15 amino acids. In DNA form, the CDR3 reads TGTGCCAGCAGCCCCCCGTCAGGGGGCGATCAGCCCCAGCATTTT. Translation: CASSPPSGGDQPQHF.

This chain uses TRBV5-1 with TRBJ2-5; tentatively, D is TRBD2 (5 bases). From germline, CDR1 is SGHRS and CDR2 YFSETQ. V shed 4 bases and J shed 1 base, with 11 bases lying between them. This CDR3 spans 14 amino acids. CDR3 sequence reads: CASSRLSLQETQYF. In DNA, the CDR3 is TGCGCCAGCAGCCGACTATCCCTCCAAGAGACCCAGTACTTC.

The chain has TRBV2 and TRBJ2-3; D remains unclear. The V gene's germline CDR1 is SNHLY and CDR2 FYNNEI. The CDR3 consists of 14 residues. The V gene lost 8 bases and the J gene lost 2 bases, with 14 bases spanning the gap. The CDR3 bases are TGTGCCAGCTCCCAAAACCCACACACAGATACGCAGTATTTT. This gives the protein CASSQNPHTDTQYF. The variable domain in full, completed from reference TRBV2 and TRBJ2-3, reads EPEVTQTPSHQVTQMGQEVILRCVPISNHLYFYWYRQILGQKVEFLVSFYNNEISEKSEIFDDQFSVERPDGSNFTLKIRSTKLEDSAMYFCASSQNPHTDTQYFGPGTRLTVL.

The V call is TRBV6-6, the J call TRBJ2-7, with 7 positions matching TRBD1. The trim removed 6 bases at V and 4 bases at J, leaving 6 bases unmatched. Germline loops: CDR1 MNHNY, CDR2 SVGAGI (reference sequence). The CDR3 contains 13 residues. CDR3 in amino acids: CASSPGQSYEQYF. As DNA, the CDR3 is TGTGCCAGCAGCCCGGGACAGTCATACGAGCAGTACTTC.

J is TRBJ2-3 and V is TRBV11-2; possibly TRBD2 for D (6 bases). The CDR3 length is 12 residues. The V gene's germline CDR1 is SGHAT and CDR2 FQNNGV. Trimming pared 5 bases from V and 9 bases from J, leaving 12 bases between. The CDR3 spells CASSASGVTQYF. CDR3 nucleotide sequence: TGTGCCAGCAGCGCCTCGGGGGTAACGCAGTATTTT.